This entry lists 20 T cell receptor beta chains sequenced from one sample in a study of blood T cell repertoires in COVID-19. TCRdb's table, derived via immunoSEQ multiplex PCR, lists solely in-frame clones and lacks some. The sample records about 50,000 clones, about nine tenths being singletons. The sequencing sample was made of peripheral blood. Receptors originate from a woman of 80 years or more with COVID-19, enrolled during active disease.

The sample holds one count of this clone. V gene TRBV5-6 combines with J gene TRBJ1-2; D might be TRBD1 (6 bases). This CDR3 comprises 14 residues. Germline lookup yields CDR1 SGHDT and CDR2 YYEEEE. The V end was cut by 2 bases, the J end by 7 bases, with 15 bases between. Here the CDR3 DNA reads TGTGCCAGCAGCTTACAGGGCCCCTGGAGTGGCTACACCTTC. Translated, it gives CASSLQGPWSGYTF.

V and J are TRBV3-1 (or the pseudogene TRBV3-2) and TRBJ2-3; 9 bases match TRBD1. Trimming cost V 4 bases and J 6 bases; bases outside gene matches: 8. Germline assignment: CDR1 LGHDT and CDR2 YNNKEL (reference sequence). The length of the CDR3 is 15 residues. The CDR3 DNA reads as TGTGCCAGCAGCCCGCCGGGACAGGGTCACGATACGCAGTATTTT. Protein sequence: CASSPPGQGHDTQYF.

This clone has only one observation. The rearrangement uses TRBV19 and TRBJ1-6, with 12 bases lining up with TRBD1. Looked up from germline, CDR1 is LNHDA and CDR2 is SQIVND (reference sequence). V shed 6 bases, J shed 8 bases, and the junction held 17 bases outside the gene matches. The CDR3 consists of 19 residues. DNA of the CDR3: TGTGCCAGTAGGGGGACAGGGGGCCGGTCGCCGGTCCTGTATTCACCCCTCCACTTT. This sequence encodes CASRGTGGRSPVLYSPLHF.

V usage is TRBV11-2 and J usage is TRBJ2-1, with TRBD2 identical over 7 bases. The V and J ends lost 5 bases and 6 bases, in that order; junction bases with no gene match: 4. The CDR3 contains 13 residues. CDR1 and CDR2 (germline): SGHAT, FQNNGV. CDR3 sequence: CASSPTSPNEQFF. The CDR3 DNA follows: TGTGCCAGCAGCCCGACTAGCCCCAATGAGCAGTTCTTC.

The chain uses TRBV2 and TRBJ2-1, with 7 bases identical to TRBD2. The CDR3 consists of 15 residues. The junction had 4 bases not matched to a gene; V was cut back by 5 bases and J by 0 bases. Per germline, CDR1 SNHLY and CDR2 FYNNEI. CDR3: CASSLRTSSYNEQFF. The CDR3 coding sequence is TGTGCCAGCAGTCTTAGGACTAGCTCCTACAATGAGCAGTTCTTC.

V and J are TRBV19 and TRBJ1-3; 10 bases map to TRBD1. The CDR3 covers 17 residues. Germline V gene data show CDR1 as LNHDA and CDR2 as SQIVND (reference sequence). With V trimmed by 1 base and J by 0 bases, 3 bases remained unmatched. CDR3 protein: CASSIGDRGRSGNTIYF. For the CDR3, the DNA is TGTGCCAGTAGTATAGGGGACAGGGGACGCTCTGGAAACACCATATATTTT.

The chain joins TRBV12-3 or TRBV12-4 to TRBJ1-4, with TRBD1 as a possible D gene (5 bases). V lost 8 bases and J lost 5, with 12 bases in between. The CDR3 has 13 amino acids. The CDR3 coding sequence is TGTGCCAGCGGGGGGTATACAAATGAAAAACTGTTTTTT. It codes for CASGGYTNEKLFF.

The chain joins TRBV7-9 to TRBJ2-4; 8 nucleotides align to TRBD1. V gave up 2 bases and J gave up 2 bases; unmatched junction bases: 11. There are 18 residues in the CDR3. Germline assignment: CDR1 SEHNR and CDR2 FQNEAQ (reference sequence). The CDR3 loop is CASSLWVGPGGTKNIQYF. CDR3 in DNA: TGTGCCAGCAGCTTATGGGTGGGGCCAGGGGGCACCAAAAACATTCAGTACTTC.

The chain links TRBV19 to TRBJ2-5; the D gene is possibly TRBD2 (5 bases). The CDR3 consists of 15 residues. Germline loops: CDR1 LNHDA, CDR2 SQIVND (reference sequence). Trimming removed 9 bases from V and 1 base from J, with 18 bases in between. CDR3 in amino acids: CASRRTQVSQETQYF. CDR3 DNA sequence: TGTGCCAGCCGGAGGACTCAAGTCAGCCAAGAGACCCAGTACTTC.

The chain employs TRBV27 and TRBJ2-6; D unresolved. The V end lost 8 bases, the J end lost 1 base, and 9 bases lay between the germline ends. Germline assignment: CDR1 MNHEY and CDR2 SMNVEV (reference sequence). CDR3 length equals 14 residues. The CDR3 DNA reads TGTGCCAGCCGCCCCCGGTCTGGGGCCAACGTCCTGACTTTC. This encodes CASRPRSGANVLTF.

V usage is TRBV28 and J usage is TRBJ1-6; 7 nucleotides line up with TRBD1. Trimming took 10 bases from V and 2 from J; bases not matched to a gene: 8. The CDR3 contains 15 residues. The germline gives CDR1 MDHEN, CDR2 SYDVKM. The CDR3 sequence: CATLDRATYNSPLHF. CDR3 bases: TGTGCCACCTTAGACAGGGCGACCTATAATTCACCCCTCCACTTT.

This chain connects TRBV15 to TRBJ2-1, with TRBD2 matching over 8 bases. Germline CDR1 is LNHNV and CDR2 is YYDKDF (reference sequence). V shed 3 bases and J 1 base; nucleotides not matched to a gene: 11. This CDR3 is built from 18 residues. The chain's CDR3 is CATSRGLLAGGSYNEQFF. Written as DNA, the CDR3 is TGTGCCACCAGCAGGGGATTGCTAGCGGGTGGGTCCTACAATGAGCAGTTCTTC.

The chain recombines TRBV11-2 with TRBJ1-3; TRBD1 agrees at 7 bases. The CDR3 covers 16 residues. Germline-derived CDR1 and CDR2 are SGHAT and FQNNGV. V lost 2 bases and J lost 0; bases outside the gene matches: 4. The CDR3 nucleotides read TGTGCCAGCAGCTTACAGGGGGGTTCCTCTGGAAACACCATATATTTT. Translated, it gives CASSLQGGSSGNTIYF.

The chain employs TRBV18 and TRBJ2-7; D gene unclear. Trimming removed 3 bases from V and 0 bases from J, with 9 bases in between. Germline V lookup: CDR1 KGHSH, CDR2 LQKENI. This CDR3 comprises 14 residues. The CDR3 loop reads CASSPARTSYEQYF. CDR3 in DNA: TGTGCCAGCTCACCGGCCAGAACCTCCTACGAGCAGTACTTC. Combining the CDR3 with reference TRBV18 and TRBJ2-7 gives the whole variable domain NAGVMQNPRHLVRRRGQEARLRCSPMKGHSHVYWYRQLPEEGLKFMVYLQKENIIDESGMPKERFSAEFPKEGPSILRIQQVVRGDSAAYFCASSPARTSYEQYFGPGTRLTVT.

The rearrangement uses TRBV5-5 and TRBJ2-1; 11 positions agree with TRBD1. J lost 9 bases, V lost 1 base, and 6 bases had no gene match. The CDR3 runs to 15 residues. Looked up from germline, CDR1 is SGHKS and CDR2 is YYEKEE (reference sequence). The DNA of the CDR3 is TGTGCCAGCAGCTTGAGGACAGGGGGCATGGCTGAGCAGTTCTTC. It encodes CASSLRTGGMAEQFF.

The J gene is TRBJ2-3, the V gene TRBV4-1; maybe TRBD2 (6 bases). CDR1 is MGHRA, CDR2 YSYEKL, per germline. V was pared by 1 base and J by 3 bases, with 14 bases between. The CDR3 covers 16 residues. The DNA of the CDR3 is TGCGCCAGCAGCCAAGTCCGGGGGTTAAGTACAGATACGCAGTATTTT. Protein product: CASSQVRGLSTDTQYF.

The chain links TRBV19 to TRBJ1-1, with D unresolved. CDR3 length: 16 amino acids. Trimming took off 6 bases at V and 0 bases at J, with 17 bases between the two ends. Germline V lookup: CDR1 LNHDA, CDR2 SQIVND (reference sequence). The CDR3 here is CASSPEGRTMNTEAFF. Here the CDR3 DNA reads TGTGCCAGTAGCCCAGAGGGCCGGACTATGAACACTGAAGCTTTCTTT.

This sequence joins TRBV18 and TRBJ2-1; D is perhaps TRBD2 (5 bases). V was pared by 2 bases and J by 2 bases, with 10 bases between. Germline CDR1 is KGHSH and CDR2 is LQKENI. The CDR3 loop spans 15 amino acids. CDR3 coding DNA: TGTGCCAGCTCACCAAGGCTAGCCGCCTACAATGAGCAGTTCTTC. Amino acid sequence: CASSPRLAAYNEQFF.

The chain carries TRBV5-1 and TRBJ2-5; a possible D gene is TRBD1 (5 bases). This CDR3 comprises 13 residues. Trimming took off 4 bases at V and 2 bases at J, with 9 bases between the two ends. The germline CDR1 and CDR2 sequences are SGHRS and YFSETQ. The CDR3 loop is CASSATGQETQYF. Here the CDR3 DNA reads TGCGCCAGCAGCGCCACAGGACAAGAGACCCAGTACTTC.

The chain is built from TRBV18 and TRBJ1-5; no definite D call. V lost 3 bases and J lost 9, with 9 bases in between. Germline V lookup: CDR1 KGHSH, CDR2 LQKENI. The CDR3 extends over 12 amino acids. The CDR3 loop is CASSPSRGPQHF. As DNA, the CDR3 is TGTGCCAGCTCACCTTCGAGAGGGCCCCAGCATTTT.